These 32 T cell receptor beta chains share one sample of origin, sequenced in a study of graft-versus-host responses after intestinal transplantation (dated by TCRdb to the early 2020s). Which antigens these TCRs recognize remains unknown. The time point label of this sample denotes: cells obtained before transplantation from donor or recipient. Preparation of the library involved the immunoSEQ multiplex PCR assay. Not all clones reach the TCRdb copy of this immuneACCESS table, which keeps in-frame sequences only. Checked studies attribute under half of the gap to unresolved V genes and leave the rest unexplained. The sample table contains over 65,000 clones; only one count was recorded for about 91% of them. 7.6% of the sample rests with the top ten. The sample here was unstimulated CD8+ T cells sorted from spleen or lymph node cells, taken before transplant. The receptors originated from a human donor who was the organ donor for an intestinal transplant.

This chain joins TRBV9 and TRBJ2-2; 7 bases are a match to TRBD2. Germline V gives CDR1 SGDLS, CDR2 YYNGEE. The CDR3 is made up of 17 amino acids. Germline trimming cut 3 bases from V and 2 bases from J; bases unmatched to any gene: 10. CDR3 nucleotides: TGTGCCAGCAGCGAGAGAAGACTAGCAACCAACACCGGGGAGCTGTTTTTT. Encoded protein: CASSERRLATNTGELFF.

This sequence joins TRBV27 and TRBJ1-3; D is unclear. The CDR3 is 11 residues long. Germline V gene lookup returns CDR1 MNHEY and CDR2 SMNVEV (reference sequence). Trimming stripped 6 bases from V and 4 bases from J, with 4 bases between. CDR3: CASSGGNTIYF. DNA for the CDR3: TGTGCCAGCAGCGGAGGAAACACCATATATTTT.

The chain links TRBV9 to TRBJ1-2; 7 bases agree with TRBD1. From germline, CDR1 is SGDLS and CDR2 YYNGEE. V trimming: 0 bases; J trimming: 8 bases; junction bases outside the gene matches: 13. This CDR3 region has 16 residues. CDR3 nucleotides: TGTGCCAGCAGCGTAGCCGTCGCAGGGGGATACTGGGGCTACACCTTC. This codes for CASSVAVAGGYWGYTF.

Written as DNA, the CDR3 is TGCAGCGTTGAAGGTCACGGAAACTATGGCTACACCTTC. Translation gives CSVEGHGNYGYTF. The J gene is TRBJ1-2, the V gene TRBV29-1; no clear D. The V and J ends lost 1 base and 2 bases respectively, with 8 bases between them. CDR1 SQVTM and CDR2 ANQGSEA come from the germline V gene. This CDR3 region has 13 residues.

This clone was counted only a few times. Mismatch with germline at one junction end may stem from a read error. V gene TRBV7-7 combines with J gene TRBJ2-1; 9 positions match TRBD1. Germline V lookup: CDR1 SSHAT, CDR2 FNYEAQ (reference sequence). The CDR3 spans 15 residues. In DNA, the CDR3 is TGTGCTAGCAGCGAAGGGACAGGGAGGTGGAGTGAGCAGTTCTTC. Translation gives CASSEGTGRWSEQFF.

The sample holds one count of this clone. The chain employs TRBV7-2 and TRBJ1-6, with D tentatively TRBD1 (5 bases). Germline V CDR1 and CDR2: SGHTA, FQGNSA. The V gene lost 8 bases and the J gene lost 0 bases, with 11 bases spanning the gap. CDR3 length: 15 residues. The CDR3 region is CASARGSSYNSPLHF. CDR3 sequence (DNA): TGTGCCAGCGCCCGGGGGAGCTCCTATAATTCACCCCTCCACTTT. Drawing the rest from reference TRBV7-2 and TRBJ1-6, the complete variable domain is GAGVSQSPSNKVTEKGKDVELRCDPISGHTALYWYRQSLGQGLEFLIYFQGNSAPDKSGLPSDRFSAERTGGSVSTLTIQRTQQEDSAVYLCASARGSSYNSPLHFGNGTRLTVT.

Only one count was recorded for this clone. V and J are TRBV7-9 and TRBJ1-2, with 10 bases fitting TRBD1. CDR1 and CDR2 (germline): SEHNR, FQNEAQ (reference sequence). The CDR3 sequence is 16 residues long. V lost 5 bases, J lost 1 base, and 7 bases stayed unmatched. The CDR3: CASSLPRDRGNYGYTF. The CDR3 nucleotides are TGTGCCAGCAGCCTACCCCGGGACAGGGGTAACTATGGCTACACCTTC.

This sequence joins TRBV5-1 and TRBJ2-7, with D hard to call. V was trimmed by 0 bases and J by 2 bases, leaving 6 bases between them. Germline loops: CDR1 SGHRS, CDR2 YFSETQ. There are 13 residues in the CDR3. The CDR3 here is CASSLDKTYEQYF. In nucleotides, the CDR3 is TGCGCCAGCAGCTTGGACAAAACCTACGAGCAGTACTTC.

This clone was seen a single time. J is TRBJ1-5 and V is TRBV6-5; D not certain. The V and J ends lost 2 bases and 0 bases respectively, with 5 bases between them. The CDR3 spans 14 residues. In germline, CDR1 is MNHEY, CDR2 SVGAGI. The chain's CDR3 is CASSYRDSNQPQHF. In DNA form, the CDR3 reads TGTGCCAGCAGTTACCGGGATAGCAATCAGCCCCAGCATTTT.

This sequence joins TRBV4-1 and TRBJ2-1; possible D gene TRBD2, 5 bases. Germline CDR1 is MGHRA and CDR2 is YSYEKL. CDR3 length: 16 amino acids. V dropped 3 bases and J dropped 0 bases, with 12 bases sitting between them. The CDR3 loop reads CASSHSSGSSYNEQFF. For the CDR3, the DNA is TGCGCCAGCAGCCACTCCAGCGGTAGCTCCTACAATGAGCAGTTCTTC.

V usage is TRBV13 and J usage is TRBJ2-2, with 7 nucleotides matching TRBD2. Germline V gives CDR1 PRHDT, CDR2 FYEKMQ (reference sequence). The CDR3 has 16 amino acids. V trimming: 3 bases; J trimming: 6 bases; junction bases outside the gene matches: 10. The CDR3 bases are TGTGCCAGCAGCTTTGGGCCCCGCGGGGGTTCCGGGGAGCTGTTTTTT. Translation gives CASSFGPRGGSGELFF.

V usage is TRBV7-2 and J usage is TRBJ1-1; D is unclear. This CDR3 comprises 15 residues. Germline CDR1 SGHTA, CDR2 FQGNSA. V was cut by 1 base and J by 3 bases, with 12 bases left in between. The CDR3 spells CASSLEPGRDTEAFF. CDR3 in DNA: TGTGCCAGCAGCTTAGAACCTGGTAGGGACACTGAAGCTTTCTTT.

CDR3 sequence: CATSLRGHNEQFF. CDR3 nucleotides: TGTGCCACCAGCTTAAGGGGCCACAATGAGCAGTTCTTC. This chain joins TRBV6-1 and TRBJ2-1; a possible D gene is TRBD1 (5 bases). V lost 10 bases and J lost 5, with 15 bases in between. The CDR3 has 13 residues. Germline loops: CDR1 MNHNS, CDR2 SASEGT.

This clone was counted once. This rearrangement joins TRBV6-6 to TRBJ1-6, with D possibly TRBD1 on 5 matching bases. The CDR3 runs to 10 residues. Deletions cut 8 bases from V and 11 bases from J, with 7 bases between. CDR1 MNHNY and CDR2 SVGAGI come from the germline V gene (reference sequence). The CDR3 reads CASGGAPLHF. The CDR3 bases are TGTGCCAGCGGGGGGGCACCCCTCCACTTT.

V gene TRBV6-6 combines with J gene TRBJ2-5, with 8 bases fitting TRBD1. This CDR3 has 14 amino acids. V lost 7 bases, J lost 2 bases, and 6 bases stayed unmatched. Looked up from germline, CDR1 is MNHNY and CDR2 is SVGAGI (reference sequence). CDR3 DNA sequence: TGTGCCAGCACCAGGGGGCGAGGGCAAGAGACCCAGTACTTC. As protein: CASTRGRGQETQYF.

The V and J genes are TRBV2 and TRBJ2-3, with D perhaps given as TRBD1 or TRBD2 (5 bases each). The CDR3 is made up of 17 amino acids. Trimming pared 3 bases from V and 6 bases from J, leaving 22 bases between. CDR1 is SNHLY and CDR2 is FYNNEI in the germline V gene. This CDR3 reads CASSEPSTHLGPDTQYF. CDR3 nucleotide sequence: TGTGCCAGCAGTGAGCCTTCGACGCACCTGGGACCCGATACGCAGTATTTT.

The gene calls are TRBV5-6 and TRBJ1-1, with D unresolved. Between the trimmed V and J ends, which lost 1 base and 1 base, there was a span of 11 bases. Germline lookup yields CDR1 SGHDT and CDR2 YYEEEE. This CDR3 has 15 residues. This CDR3 reads CASSLWYYRNTEAFF. Written as DNA, the CDR3 is TGTGCCAGCAGCTTGTGGTATTACAGGAACACTGAAGCTTTCTTT.

The chain has TRBV5-1 and TRBJ2-5; a possible D gene is TRBD2 (5 bases). CDR3 length equals 13 residues. Germline values: CDR1 SGHRS, CDR2 YFSETQ. V was pared by 6 bases and J by 1 base, with 10 bases between. The CDR3 loop reads CASTLGAQETQYF. In DNA, the CDR3 is TGCGCCAGCACATTGGGAGCCCAAGAGACCCAGTACTTC.

The V call is TRBV13, the J call TRBJ2-2; TRBD2 agrees at 7 bases. CDR3 length: 15 amino acids. Germline V gene lookup returns CDR1 PRHDT and CDR2 FYEKMQ (reference sequence). The V segment lost 7 bases and the J segment 7 bases; nucleotides outside the gene matches: 12. The CDR3 here is CASTTRGGFGGELFF. The CDR3 DNA sequence: TGTGCCAGCACAACTAGGGGAGGGTTTGGCGGGGAGCTGTTTTTT.

The J gene is TRBJ1-2, the V gene TRBV29-1; D unclear. This CDR3 spans 13 amino acids. Germline V gene lookup returns CDR1 SQVTM and CDR2 ANQGSEA. The germline V and J ends were trimmed by 5 bases and 4 bases, with 14 bases remaining between them. CDR3 sequence reads: CSVPRSRTYGYTF. Here the CDR3 DNA reads TGCAGCGTTCCGAGGAGCAGAACCTATGGCTACACCTTC.

This clone turned up a few times. V gene TRBV5-8 combines with J gene TRBJ2-7; TRBD1 matches 8 bases. The CDR3 totals 13 residues. The V segment lost 7 bases and the J segment 4 bases; nucleotides outside the gene matches: 7. Per the germline V gene, CDR1 is SGHTS and CDR2 is YDEGEE. The DNA of the CDR3 is TGTGCCAGCCAATACAGGGGGGCGTACGAGCAGTACTTC. Translated: CASQYRGAYEQYF. Based on the CDR3 plus reference TRBV5-8 and TRBJ2-7, the full variable domain is EAGVTQSPTHLIKTRGQQATLRCSPISGHTSVYWYQQALGLGLQFLLWYDEGEERNRGNFPPRFSGRQFPNYSSELNVNALELEDSALYLCASQYRGAYEQYFGPGTRLTVT.

The genes are TRBV19 and TRBJ2-7, with D unclear. Germline V lookup: CDR1 LNHDA, CDR2 SQIVND (reference sequence). The CDR3 extends over 14 amino acids. V lost 10 bases and J lost 3, with 19 bases in between. This chain's CDR3 is CATAPGRLLYEQYF. CDR3 DNA sequence: TGTGCCACCGCGCCGGGCCGCCTTCTCTACGAGCAGTACTTC.

The genes are TRBV7-9 and TRBJ2-2; no reliable D call. The germline V and J ends were trimmed by 5 bases and 6 bases, with 10 bases remaining between them. The CDR3 spans 13 residues. The germline gives CDR1 SEHNR, CDR2 FQNEAQ (reference sequence). The CDR3 loop is CASSSRQSGELFF. The CDR3 nucleotides are TGTGCCAGCAGCAGCCGGCAGTCCGGGGAGCTGTTTTTT.

The chain carries TRBV13 and TRBJ1-1; no clear D. CDR1 and CDR2 (germline): PRHDT, FYEKMQ (reference sequence). This CDR3 is built from 14 residues. V shed 2 bases and J shed 1 base, with 8 bases lying between them. In DNA form, the CDR3 reads TGTGCCAGCAGCTTAAATCGGGGGAACACTGAAGCTTTCTTT. The encoded protein is CASSLNRGNTEAFF.

V gene TRBV4-1 combines with J gene TRBJ2-1; 13 positions agree with TRBD2. V trimming: 2 bases; J trimming: 4 bases; junction bases outside the gene matches: 2. CDR3 length: 16 amino acids. Germline assignment: CDR1 MGHRA and CDR2 YSYEKL. CDR3 sequence: CASSQRLAGGYNEQFF. The CDR3 coding sequence is TGCGCCAGCAGCCAAAGACTAGCGGGAGGATACAATGAGCAGTTCTTC.

The CDR3 nucleotides are TGTGCCAGCAGCGTAGATCTAGCGGGGGCTTACAATGAGCAGTTCTTC. Protein: CASSVDLAGAYNEQFF. This chain joins TRBV9 and TRBJ2-1, with 10 positions matching TRBD2. Per germline, CDR1 SGDLS and CDR2 YYNGEE. CDR3 size: 16 residues. The trim removed 0 bases at V and 4 bases at J, leaving 4 bases unmatched. Combining the CDR3 with reference TRBV9 and TRBJ2-1 gives the whole variable domain DSGVTQTPKHLITATGQRVTLRCSPRSGDLSVYWYQQSLDQGLQFLIQYYNGEERAKGNILERFSAQQFPDLHSELNLSSLELGDSALYFCASSVDLAGAYNEQFFGPGTRLTVL.

The chain has TRBV5-1 and TRBJ2-3; 8 bases are shared with TRBD1. CDR1 is SGHRS and CDR2 is YFSETQ in the germline V gene. J was trimmed by 3 bases and V by 1 base; bases with no gene match: 4. The CDR3 contains 15 residues. The CDR3 reads CASSLWQGATDTQYF. For the CDR3, the DNA is TGCGCCAGCAGCTTGTGGCAGGGGGCGACAGATACGCAGTATTTT.

The gene calls are TRBV2 and TRBJ2-2; D may be TRBD2 (7 bases). CDR1 SNHLY and CDR2 FYNNEI come from the germline V gene. The V and J ends lost 7 bases and 10 bases respectively, with 16 bases between them. This CDR3 is 13 amino acids long. CDR3 DNA sequence: TGTGCCAGCAACATTGGGGGGGGCATGGAGCTGTTTTTT. Protein product: CASNIGGGMELFF. Complete variable domain (other parts from reference TRBV2 and TRBJ2-2): EPEVTQTPSHQVTQMGQEVILRCVPISNHLYFYWYRQILGQKVEFLVSFYNNEISEKSEIFDDQFSVERPDGSNFTLKIRSTKLEDSAMYFCASNIGGGMELFFGEGSRLTVL.

The chain combines TRBV5-5 with TRBJ1-3; 9 bases map to TRBD1. The CDR3 contains 15 residues. Germline-derived CDR1 and CDR2 are SGHKS and YYEKEE (reference sequence). Losses at the gene ends were 4 bases for V and 3 bases for J; bases not matched to a gene: 5. CDR3: CASSTTGGGGNTIYF. The CDR3 coding sequence is TGTGCCAGCAGCACTACAGGGGGCGGTGGAAACACCATATATTTT.

The V gene is TRBV9, the J gene TRBJ1-1, with TRBD1 matching 11 bases. The CDR3 loop spans 15 amino acids. Losses at the gene ends were 3 bases for V and 5 bases for J; bases not matched to a gene: 6. Germline assignment: CDR1 SGDLS and CDR2 YYNGEE. This CDR3 reads CASSALGQGATEAFF. The CDR3 DNA reads as TGTGCCAGCAGCGCCCTAGGACAGGGGGCGACTGAAGCTTTCTTT.

The gene calls are TRBV19 and TRBJ2-5; D not resolved. This CDR3 spans 14 amino acids. Trimming took 9 bases from V and 0 from J, leaving 14 bases between them. Germline V gives CDR1 LNHDA, CDR2 SQIVND (reference sequence). CDR3: CASKAPGYQETQYF. CDR3 bases: TGTGCCAGCAAAGCTCCGGGCTACCAAGAGACCCAGTACTTC. Variable domain in full (rest from reference TRBV19 and TRBJ2-5): DGGITQSPKYLFRKEGQNVTLSCEQNLNHDAMYWYRQDPGQGLRLIYYSQIVNDFQKGDIAEGYSVSREKKESFPLTVTSAQKNPTAFYLCASKAPGYQETQYFGPGTRLLVL.

The gene calls are TRBV7-9 and TRBJ2-5, with 9 bases identical to TRBD1. The CDR3 contains 15 residues. V trimming: 4 bases; J trimming: 3 bases; junction bases outside the gene matches: 6. Germline V gives CDR1 SEHNR, CDR2 FQNEAQ (reference sequence). The CDR3 DNA is TGTGCCAGCAGCTCGCCTTGGACAGGGGAAGAGACCCAGTACTTC. This encodes CASSSPWTGEETQYF.